These 2 T cell receptor beta chains share one sample of origin, sequenced in a study of cytomegalovirus exposure and HLA in healthy donors. PCR primers comprised 60 Vbeta and 13 Jbeta primers. TCRdb's table, derived via immunoSEQ multiplex PCR, lists solely in-frame clones and lacks some. The sample has approximately 190,000 clones, around 83% seen once. Material: PBMCs. The receptors here all came from a man aged 35 to 55 in good health and CMV-seropositive.

This clone was seen more than once but under ten times. This sequence joins TRBV7-8 and TRBJ2-1; 7 bases map to TRBD2. Germline V gene lookup returns CDR1 SGHVS and CDR2 FQNEAQ. Unmatched junction bases numbered 11, after V lost 6 bases and J lost 0 bases. This CDR3 comprises 17 residues. The CDR3 reads CASSPIGTTSSYNEQFF. Here the CDR3 DNA reads TGTGCCAGCAGTCCGATTGGGACTACCAGCTCCTACAATGAGCAGTTCTTC.

V usage is TRBV5-4 and J usage is TRBJ2-1; tentatively, D is TRBD2 (7 bases). Germline assignment: CDR1 SGHNT and CDR2 YYREEE (reference sequence). The CDR3 sequence is 16 residues long. The V end lost 6 bases, the J end lost 0 bases, and 16 bases lay between the germline ends. The CDR3 DNA follows: TGTGCCAGCACCCTGGGAGGGGGAAGCTCCTACAATGAGCAGTTCTTC. Translated: CASTLGGGSSYNEQFF.